The 20 T cell receptor beta chains below come from one sample, sequenced in a study of OX40 agonist ivuxolimab in advanced cancers. TCRdb keeps only in-frame clones here, not all; method: immunoSEQ multiplex PCR. The sample records about 17,000 clones, 55% to 75% being singletons. This material consisted of CD4+ or CD8+ T cells sorted from blood, taken in a trial of the OX40 agonist ivuxolimab. The receptors come from an adult with an advanced solid tumor such as melanoma, head and neck, liver or kidney cancer.

The genes are TRBV5-1 and TRBJ2-5; a possible D gene is TRBD1 (6 bases). The V end lost 2 bases, the J end lost 5 bases, and 13 bases lay between the germline ends. The germline V gene encodes CDR1 SGHRS and CDR2 YFSETQ. This CDR3 has 14 amino acids. CDR3 residues: CASSLQGSDETQYF. The CDR3 DNA reads TGCGCCAGCAGCTTACAGGGCTCCGACGAGACCCAGTACTTC. Based on the CDR3 plus reference TRBV5-1 and TRBJ2-5, the full variable domain is KAGVTQTPRYLIKTRGQQVTLSCSPISGHRSVSWYQQTPGQGLQFLFEYFSETQRNKGNFPGRFSGRQFSNSRSEMNVSTLELGDSALYLCASSLQGSDETQYFGPGTRLLVL.

This clone was observed once. The chain is built from TRBV19 and TRBJ2-2; either TRBD1 or TRBD2 may supply D (6 bases each). The germline CDR1 and CDR2 sequences are LNHDA and SQIVND (reference sequence). V was shortened by 3 bases and J by 4 bases, with 12 bases between the two germline ends. The CDR3 has 15 residues. The CDR3 bases are TGTGCCAGTAGTATTATGGGGGGCTCCACCGGGGAGCTGTTTTTT. It translates to CASSIMGGSTGELFF.

J is TRBJ2-2 and V is TRBV11-1; D is undetermined. The CDR3 is 14 residues long. Germline loops: CDR1 SGHAT, CDR2 FQDESV (reference sequence). V was pared by 2 bases and J by 5 bases, with 9 bases between. The CDR3 region has the DNA TGTGCCAGCAGCTTATTGACCGAGACCGGGGAGCTGTTTTTT. Translating it yields CASSLLTETGELFF.

V usage is TRBV28 and J usage is TRBJ1-1; 11 nucleotides agree with TRBD1. With 3 bases clipped from V and 5 bases from J, the junction kept 5 bases outside the gene matches. This CDR3 comprises 15 residues. CDR1 is MDHEN and CDR2 is SYDVKM in the germline V gene. CDR3 sequence reads: CASSLGTGGTTEAFF. The DNA of the CDR3 is TGTGCCAGCAGTTTGGGGACAGGGGGGACAACTGAAGCTTTCTTT.

This clone was counted once. The chain couples TRBV28 to TRBJ2-7; D possibly corresponds to TRBD2 (6 bases). This CDR3 comprises 14 residues. V was cut by 6 bases and J by 2 bases, with 14 bases left in between. Looked up from germline, CDR1 is MDHEN and CDR2 is SYDVKM. The CDR3 sequence: CASRDREPTYEQYF. The CDR3 nucleotides are TGTGCCAGCAGGGACCGGGAGCCGACCTACGAGCAGTACTTC.

Turning to this clone: This same CDR3 is encoded by further DNA sequences in the sample. The rearrangement uses TRBV14 and TRBJ1-1; no reliable D call. Germline V gene data show CDR1 as SGHDN and CDR2 as FVKESK. The CDR3 consists of 13 residues. V lost 10 bases to trimming and J lost 1 base, with 13 bases between them. CDR3 DNA: TGTGCCACCTGGTTTGGCGGGAACACTGAAGCTTTCTTT. This translates into CATWFGGNTEAFF.

By share, this clone counts as medium-sized. The V and J genes are TRBV30 and TRBJ2-5, with D perhaps matching TRBD2 (6 bases). Germline V gene data show CDR1 as GTSNPN and CDR2 as SVGIG (reference sequence). V shed 0 bases and J shed 5 bases, with 10 bases lying between them. The CDR3 runs to 13 residues. CDR3: CAWSVGGGETQYF. The CDR3 DNA reads as TGTGCCTGGAGTGTGGGAGGAGGGGAGACCCAGTACTTC.

The genes are TRBV9 and TRBJ2-1; TRBD1 matches 7 bases. The CDR3 totals 16 residues. After removal of 0 bases from V and 0 bases from J, the junction contained 3 bases not matched to a gene. Germline-derived CDR1 and CDR2 are SGDLS and YYNGEE. CDR3: CASSVEGAVSYNEQFF. For the CDR3, the DNA is TGTGCCAGCAGCGTAGAGGGGGCAGTCTCCTACAATGAGCAGTTCTTC.

Relative to its sample, this clone is medium-sized (0.01 to 0.1%). The chain uses TRBV7-9 and TRBJ2-2, with D perhaps TRBD1 (5 bases). The CDR3 loop spans 12 amino acids. Trimming took 6 bases from V and 6 from J, leaving 8 bases between them. From germline, CDR1 is SEHNR and CDR2 FQNEAQ (reference sequence). CDR3: CASRTDPGELFF. CDR3 coding DNA: TGTGCCAGCAGGACAGACCCCGGGGAGCTGTTTTTT.

V is TRBV4-1 and J is TRBJ2-5; D remains ambiguous. V was cut by 1 base and J by 4 bases, with 10 bases left in between. Germline CDR1 and CDR2: MGHRA and YSYEKL. The CDR3 is 14 residues long. This chain's CDR3 is CASSQVAAPETQYF. For the CDR3, the DNA is TGCGCCAGCAGCCAAGTGGCGGCCCCAGAGACCCAGTACTTC.

This clone was seen only a few times. This chain connects TRBV18 to TRBJ2-1; D not certain. The V and J ends lost 0 bases and 7 bases respectively, with 13 bases between them. CDR1 and CDR2 from the germline V gene are KGHSH and LQKENI. The CDR3 runs to 15 residues. The CDR3, as DNA: TGTGCCAGCTCACCACCGGCCCCTAGGCAGAATGAGCAGTTCTTC. The encoded protein is CASSPPAPRQNEQFF. The full variable domain, its missing parts supplied by reference TRBV18 and TRBJ2-1, is NAGVMQNPRHLVRRRGQEARLRCSPMKGHSHVYWYRQLPEEGLKFMVYLQKENIIDESGMPKERFSAEFPKEGPSILRIQQVVRGDSAAYFCASSPPAPRQNEQFFGPGTRLTVL.

J is TRBJ1-1 and V is TRBV5-6; the D is unclear. The CDR3 contains 15 residues. Germline CDR1 is SGHDT and CDR2 is YYEEEE. Between the trimmed V and J ends, which lost 1 base and 0 bases, there was a span of 10 bases. CDR3 residues: CASSLSVGMNTEAFF. CDR3 coding DNA: TGTGCCAGCAGCTTGTCAGTAGGAATGAACACTGAAGCTTTCTTT. The full variable domain, with the rest looked up from reference TRBV5-6 and TRBJ1-1, is DAGVTQSPTHLIKTRGQQVTLRCSPKSGHDTVSWYQQALGQGPQFIFQYYEEEERQRGNFPDRFSGHQFPNYSSELNVNALLLGDSALYLCASSLSVGMNTEAFFGQGTRLTVV.

This chain connects TRBV5-1 to TRBJ2-4; TRBD1 is a possible D gene (5 bases). Looked up from germline, CDR1 is SGHRS and CDR2 is YFSETQ. CDR3 length equals 15 residues. The V end lost 5 bases, the J end lost 1 base, and 13 bases lay between the germline ends. CDR3 protein: CASSQGNSAKNIQYF. The CDR3 DNA sequence: TGCGCCAGCAGTCAGGGAAATTCGGCCAAAAACATTCAGTACTTC.

The rearrangement uses TRBV2 and TRBJ2-5; 7 bases are shared with TRBD2. Germline V CDR1 and CDR2: SNHLY, FYNNEI. This CDR3 has 17 amino acids. J gave up 2 bases and V 6 bases, and 15 bases lay outside the gene matches. CDR3 sequence (DNA): TGTGCCAGCAGCTTACTCGCGGGGGACTTCCTACAAGAGACCCAGTACTTC. The encoded protein is CASSLLAGDFLQETQYF.

The rearrangement uses TRBV5-8 and TRBJ1-6; 9 positions agree with TRBD1. Trimming took 4 bases from V and 12 from J; bases not matched to a gene: 8. The V gene's germline CDR1 is SGHTS and CDR2 YDEGEE. The CDR3 is 14 amino acids. CDR3 nucleotides: TGTGCCAGCAGCCCCGGGACAGGGTCAAGACCCCTCCACTTT. This gives the protein CASSPGTGSRPLHF.

CDR3 protein: CASSLDRRGSYGYTF. CDR3 coding DNA: TGTGCCAGCAGCTTAGACAGGAGGGGTAGCTATGGCTACACCTTC. J is TRBJ1-2 and V is TRBV11-3, with D maybe TRBD1 (5 bases). Germline loops: CDR1 SGHNT, CDR2 YENEEA. The V and J ends lost 0 bases and 4 bases respectively, with 12 bases between them. The CDR3 totals 15 residues.

The chain has TRBV13 and TRBJ2-5; D possibly corresponds to TRBD2 (5 bases). CDR1 and CDR2 from the germline V gene are PRHDT and FYEKMQ (reference sequence). Deletions cut 5 bases from V and 7 bases from J, with 14 bases between. This CDR3 is 13 amino acids long. This CDR3 reads CASSPGGPGTQYF. The CDR3 nucleotides are TGTGCCAGCAGCCCCGGAGGACCCGGGACCCAGTACTTC.

The chain uses TRBV9 and TRBJ2-1; the D gene is possibly TRBD1 (5 bases). The V end was cut by 0 bases, the J end by 7 bases, with 8 bases between. This CDR3 has 13 residues. Germline CDR1 and CDR2: SGDLS and YYNGEE. Here the CDR3 reads CASSVGQGNEQFF. Written as DNA, the CDR3 is TGTGCCAGCAGCGTAGGGCAGGGTAATGAGCAGTTCTTC. The variable domain in full, completed from reference TRBV9 and TRBJ2-1, reads DSGVTQTPKHLITATGQRVTLRCSPRSGDLSVYWYQQSLDQGLQFLIQYYNGEERAKGNILERFSAQQFPDLHSELNLSSLELGDSALYFCASSVGQGNEQFFGPGTRLTVL.

This clone has just one count. This chain uses TRBV7-8 with TRBJ1-5; TRBD1 is a possible D gene (5 bases). This CDR3 has 14 residues. CDR1 SGHVS and CDR2 FQNEAQ come from the germline V gene. V was shortened by 2 bases and J by 6 bases, with 11 bases between the two germline ends. The CDR3 DNA follows: TGTGCCAGCAGCTTATTCAGGGACGGTCAGCCCCAGCATTTT. This sequence encodes CASSLFRDGQPQHF.

This clone was recorded a few times. This chain joins TRBV11-2 and TRBJ1-1, with unresolved D. Germline V gives CDR1 SGHAT, CDR2 FQNNGV. Trimming took 1 base from V and 8 from J, leaving 5 bases between them. The CDR3 totals 11 residues. CDR3 loop: CASSLVGEAFF. CDR3 sequence (DNA): TGTGCCAGCAGCTTAGTCGGCGAAGCTTTCTTT.